This passage covers 29 T cell receptor beta chains from one sample sequenced in a study of T cells in women clearing cervical HPV infection. Clones were sequenced by immunoSEQ multiplex PCR, and TCRdb holds only the in-frame ones, with some missing. The sample table sets out approximately 44,000 clones. Material: blood buffy coat. The receptors were sampled from a woman between 18 and 70 years old with a cervical HPV16 infection that either progressed to CIN3+ or cleared (not recorded which).

On this clone itself: The read falls 3 residues short of the CDR3 end, and the missing part is taken from the germline J gene. The chain joins TRBV6-2 or TRBV6-3 to TRBJ2-2; 7 bases are a match to TRBD1. Looked up from germline, CDR1 is MNHEY and CDR2 is SVGEGT. V lost 6 bases and J lost 2; bases outside the gene matches: 6. The CDR3 runs 15 residues. CDR3: CASRTRGLNTGELFF. Incomplete CDR3 DNA: TGTGCCAGCAGAACAAGGGGGCTTAACACCGGGGAG.

The part of the CDR3 DNA that was read is TGCGCCAGCAGGAGGACAGGGGGAAGGGAGGAGACC. Its translation: CASRRTGGREET. The entire CDR3 protein is CASRRTGGREETQYF. The rearrangement uses TRBV10-2 and TRBJ2-5; 10 nucleotides line up with TRBD1. The read terminates 3 residues ahead of where the CDR3 ends, so the germline J gene completes it. CDR3 length equals 15 residues. The germline gives CDR1 WSHSY, CDR2 SAAADI. V shed 6 bases, J shed 5 bases, and the junction held 9 bases outside the gene matches.

Of note for this clone: The sequenced fragment ends 3 residues before the CDR3 boundary, so the rest is inferred from the germline J gene. The V gene is TRBV7-9, the J gene TRBJ2-1; a weak D match, TRBD1 (6 bases). Per the germline V gene, CDR1 is SEHNR and CDR2 is FQNEAQ (reference sequence). The ends were cut back, 1 base at V and 9 bases at J, with 13 bases in the middle. This CDR3 has 14 residues. Partial CDR3 DNA: TGTGCCAGCAGCTTAGGAGGGGGTCAGGGTGAG. Its protein is CASSLGGGQGE. The CDR3, in full, reads CASSLGGGQGEQFF. The whole variable domain, filled in from reference TRBV7-9 and TRBJ2-1, reads DTGVSQNPRHKITKRGQNVTFRCDPISEHNRLYWYRQTLGQGPEFLTYFQNEAQLEKSRLLSDRFSAERPKGSFSTLEIQRTEQGDSAMYLCASSLGGGQGEQFFGPGTRLTVL.

On this clone: The sequenced fragment ends 3 residues before the CDR3 boundary, so the rest is inferred from the germline J gene. J is TRBJ2-4 and V is TRBV6-2 or TRBV6-3; no clear D gene. Deletions cut 5 bases from V and 0 bases from J, with 11 bases between. Germline V CDR1 and CDR2: MNHEY, SVGEGT. This CDR3 has 15 amino acids. The CDR3 region is CASSLTSLAKNIQYF. The CDR3 bases that were read are TGTGCCAGCAGTCTGACAAGTCTAGCCAAAAACATT.

Remarks on this clone: From the germline J gene comes the end of the CDR3, since the read stops 3 residues before it. The V call is TRBV28, the J call TRBJ2-5; maybe TRBD1 (6 bases). Trimming removed 2 bases at V and 2 bases at J, with 9 bases between. The CDR3 is made up of 14 amino acids. CDR1 MDHEN and CDR2 SYDVKM come from the germline V gene. The CDR3 here is CASSLSQGQETQYF. CDR3 DNA (partial): TGTGCCAGCAGTTTAAGCCAGGGGCAAGAGACC.

Points on this clone: The CDR3 end is not reached by the read, which stops 3 residues before it; the germline J gene fills it in. The V and J genes are TRBV2 and TRBJ2-6, with D uncertain. V was trimmed by 6 bases and J by 0 bases, leaving 3 bases between them. Germline lookup yields CDR1 SNHLY and CDR2 FYNNEI. The CDR3 extends over 13 amino acids. CDR3 residues: CASSSSGANVLTF. The part of the CDR3 DNA that was read is TGTGCCAGCAGCAGCTCTGGGGCCAACGTC. The complete variable domain, with remaining parts taken from reference TRBV2 and TRBJ2-6, reads EPEVTQTPSHQVTQMGQEVILRCVPISNHLYFYWYRQILGQKVEFLVSFYNNEISEKSEIFDDQFSVERPDGSNFTLKIRSTKLEDSAMYFCASSSSGANVLTFGAGSRLTVL.

Concerning this clone itself: The DNA ends 3 residues before the CDR3 does, and the rest of the CDR3 is filled in from the germline J gene. This chain connects TRBV18 to TRBJ2-4; 12 bases align to TRBD1. Germline V gene data show CDR1 as KGHSH and CDR2 as LQKENI. The CDR3 consists of 16 residues. The CDR3 reads CASSPGTGGDSRGQYF. CDR3 bases read: TGTGCCAGCTCGCCCGGGACAGGGGGCGATTCTCGGGGT.

With regard to this clone: The read gets to within 3 residues of the CDR3 end, and the germline J gene fills in the rest. The chain links TRBV2 to TRBJ2-5; TRBD2 matches at 9 bases. This CDR3 comprises 16 residues. CDR1 is SNHLY and CDR2 is FYNNEI in the germline V gene. V shed 3 bases and J 4 bases; nucleotides not matched to a gene: 9. Incomplete CDR3 DNA: TGTGCCAGCAGTGAGGGAGGCGGGAGGGCCGCAGAGACC. This gives the protein CASSEGGGRAAET. The whole CDR3 region reads CASSEGGGRAAETQYF.

In regard to this clone: The read stops 3 residues short of the end of the CDR3; the missing end is completed from the germline J gene. This sequence joins TRBV20-1 and TRBJ1-4; TRBD1 agrees at 12 bases. CDR3 length: 14 amino acids. The J segment lost 8 bases and the V segment lost 3 bases, leaving 4 bases of the junction unmatched. CDR1 DFQATT and CDR2 SNEGSKA come from the germline V gene (reference sequence). CDR3 region: CSARAGTGGEKLFF. CDR3 bases read: TGCAGTGCTAGGGCCGGGACAGGGGGCGAAAAA.

Concerning this clone itself: One end of the junction fails to match germline, which may point to a read error. The sequenced part of the CDR3 DNA is TGTGCCACTAGTGACTACAGGGACACTGAA. Translating it yields CATSDYRDTE. The full CDR3 protein is CATSDYRDTEAFF. V is TRBV19 and J is TRBJ1-1; tentative D call: TRBD1 (6 bases). Coverage ceases 3 residues before the CDR3 finishes, and the germline J gene fills in the end. The CDR3 is 13 amino acids. The V gene's germline CDR1 is LNHDA and CDR2 SQIVND (reference sequence). The complete variable domain, with remaining parts taken from reference TRBV19 and TRBJ1-1, reads DGGITQSPKYLFRKEGQNVTLSCEQNLNHDAMYWYRQDPGQGLRLIYYSQIVNDFQKGDIAEGYSVSREKKESFPLTVTSAQKNPTAFYLCATSDYRDTEAFFGQGTRLTVV.

A word on this clone: The read finishes 3 residues shy of the CDR3 end, and the germline J gene is used to complete it. The gene calls are TRBV20-1 and TRBJ2-3, with TRBD1 identical over 7 bases. This CDR3 has 14 amino acids. Germline V gene sequence: CDR1 DFQATT, CDR2 SNEGSKA (reference sequence). This CDR3 is CSALQGKQQETQYF. CDR3 bases read: TGCAGTGCTCTACAGGGGAAACAACAAGAGACG.

Concerning this clone itself: The read finishes 3 residues shy of the CDR3 end, and the germline J gene is used to complete it. This rearrangement joins TRBV29-1 to TRBJ2-3, with 9 bases lining up with TRBD1. This CDR3 contains 12 residues. Per the germline V gene, CDR1 is SQVTM and CDR2 is ANQGSEA. CDR3 amino acids: CSVRTGDQPQYF. The DNA read from the CDR3 is TGCAGCGTTCGGACAGGGGATCAGCCG.

Notes on this clone: The read terminates 3 residues before the CDR3 end, so the remaining end is supplied by the germline J gene. The rearrangement joins TRBV29-1 to TRBJ2-3; no definite D call. CDR1 is SQVTM and CDR2 is ANQGSEA in the germline V gene. The CDR3 consists of 12 residues. V lost 6 bases to trimming and J lost 6 bases, with 13 bases between them. Partial CDR3 DNA: TGCAGCGTGGGCCCTAATGAGGATACG. This gives the protein CSVGPNEDT. The full CDR3 protein reads CSVGPNEDTQYF.

CDR3 DNA, as far as it was read: TGCAGCGTTGAGTCAAGGTCCGCCCAAGAGACC. Protein product: CSVESRSAQET. The complete CDR3 reads CSVESRSAQETQYF. The rearrangement uses TRBV29-1 and TRBJ2-5, with D unclear. The CDR3 is cut off 3 residues early in the read; its end comes from the germline J gene. The CDR3 is 14 amino acids. V lost 3 bases, J lost 1 base, and 12 bases lay in between. CDR1 and CDR2 from the germline V gene are SQVTM and ANQGSEA. The full variable domain, its missing parts supplied by reference TRBV29-1 and TRBJ2-5, is SAVISQKPSRDICQRGTSLTIQCQVDSQVTMMFWYRQQPGQSLTLIATANQGSEATYESGFVIDKFPISRPNLTFSTLTVSNMSPEDSSIYLCSVESRSAQETQYFGPGTRLLVL.

Comments on this clone: Read data end 3 residues before the CDR3 end; the end is taken from the germline J gene. The gene calls are TRBV7-9 and TRBJ2-3; D is possibly TRBD1 (6 bases). Germline CDR1 and CDR2: SEHNR and FQNEAQ (reference sequence). V was clipped by 5 bases and J by 3 bases, with 15 bases between them. The CDR3 is 15 amino acids. This CDR3 reads CASSLQGVRTDTQYF. Partial CDR3 DNA: TGTGCCAGCAGCCTACAGGGTGTTCGGACAGATACG.

To note about this clone: Read coverage stops 3 residues before the CDR3 terminus; the germline J gene supplies the remainder. The chain uses TRBV5-1 and TRBJ2-3; 8 nucleotides align to TRBD2. This CDR3 has 14 amino acids. With V trimmed by 6 bases and J by 1 base, 4 bases remained unmatched. Germline V lookup: CDR1 SGHRS, CDR2 YFSETQ. The covered CDR3 bases are TGCGCCAGCAAGCGGGGGCTGGGCACAGATACG. Translation gives CASKRGLGTDT. The full CDR3 protein is CASKRGLGTDTQYF. Using reference TRBV5-1 and TRBJ2-3 for the parts outside the CDR3, the full variable domain is KAGVTQTPRYLIKTRGQQVTLSCSPISGHRSVSWYQQTPGQGLQFLFEYFSETQRNKGNFPGRFSGRQFSNSRSEMNVSTLELGDSALYLCASKRGLGTDTQYFGPGTRLTVL.

Remarks on this clone: The sequenced fragment ends 3 residues before the CDR3 boundary, so the rest is inferred from the germline J gene. Other DNA sequences from this sample encode an identical CDR3 as well. This chain connects TRBV7-3 to TRBJ1-3, with D maybe TRBD1 (6 bases). V lost 1 base to trimming and J lost 0 bases, with 7 bases between them. Germline V gene data show CDR1 as SGHTA and CDR2 as FQGTGA. The CDR3 contains 15 residues. This CDR3 is CASSLRGHSGNTIYF. The sequenced part of the CDR3 DNA is TGTGCCAGCAGCTTAAGGGGACACTCTGGAAACACC.

With regard to this clone: The read terminates 3 residues before the CDR3 end, so the remaining end is supplied by the germline J gene. The chain links TRBV5-4 to TRBJ1-3; D is ambiguous. Trimming stripped 0 bases from V and 7 bases from J, with 8 bases between. The CDR3 spans 13 residues. Germline V gives CDR1 SGHNT, CDR2 YYREEE (reference sequence). CDR3 region: CASSLGKGNTIYF. Partial CDR3 DNA: TGTGCCAGCAGCTTGGGAAAGGGTAACACC. Full variable domain (missing parts from reference TRBV5-4 and TRBJ1-3): ETGVTQSPTHLIKTRGQQVTLRCSSQSGHNTVSWYQQALGQGPQFIFQYYREEENGRGNFPPRFSGLQFPNYSSELNVNALELDDSALYLCASSLGKGNTIYFGEGSWLTVV.

Of note for this clone: The sequence runs out 3 residues before the end of the CDR3; the remainder is reconstructed from the germline J gene. The rearrangement uses TRBV19 and TRBJ2-1, with D possibly TRBD2 on 6 matching bases. The ends were cut back, 4 bases at V and 6 bases at J, with 10 bases in the middle. The length of the CDR3 is 13 residues. Germline V gives CDR1 LNHDA, CDR2 SQIVND (reference sequence). The part of the CDR3 DNA that was read is TGTGCCAGTAGTACCTCCGGGGGCAATGAG. Protein sequence: CASSTSGGNE. From start to end, the CDR3 is CASSTSGGNEQFF. Drawing the rest from reference TRBV19 and TRBJ2-1, the complete variable domain is DGGITQSPKYLFRKEGQNVTLSCEQNLNHDAMYWYRQDPGQGLRLIYYSQIVNDFQKGDIAEGYSVSREKKESFPLTVTSAQKNPTAFYLCASSTSGGNEQFFGPGTRLTVL.

The CDR3 bases that were read are TGTGCCAGCAGCTTAACGGGACAGCCGAACACTGAA. Its translation is CASSLTGQPNTE. Given in full, the CDR3 is CASSLTGQPNTEAFF. The J gene is TRBJ1-1, the V gene TRBV11-2; TRBD1 agrees at 7 bases. From the germline J gene comes the end of the CDR3, since the read stops 3 residues before it. V shed 2 bases, J shed 1 base, and the junction held 4 bases outside the gene matches. The CDR3 sequence is 15 residues long. Germline CDR1 reads SGHAT; CDR2 reads FQNNGV.

On this clone itself: The DNA ends 3 residues before the CDR3 does, and the rest of the CDR3 is filled in from the germline J gene. The V gene is TRBV6-2 or TRBV6-3, the J gene TRBJ2-7, with D unclear. The V end was cut by 7 bases, the J end by 2 bases, with 6 bases between. Germline CDR1 MNHEY, CDR2 SVGEGT. The CDR3 extends over 11 amino acids. The CDR3 sequence: CASTRAYEQYF. The CDR3 bases that were read are TGTGCCAGCACCAGAGCCTACGAG.

About this clone itself: The read ends 3 residues before the CDR3 terminus; that terminus is restored from the germline J gene. This chain links TRBV5-1 with TRBJ2-3; 7 bases fit TRBD1. V lost 4 bases to trimming and J lost 3 bases; unmatched junction nucleotides: 11. The CDR3 has 16 residues. Per the germline V gene, CDR1 is SGHRS and CDR2 is YFSETQ. The DNA read from the CDR3 is TGCGCCAGCAGCCAAAACAGGGGCGGTAGTACAGATACG. Translation gives CASSQNRGGSTDT. The full CDR3 protein reads CASSQNRGGSTDTQYF.

About this clone itself: Read sequence stops 3 residues before the CDR3 end, and the germline J gene provides the missing end. The chain couples TRBV28 to TRBJ2-1; 15 bases map to TRBD2. This CDR3 comprises 17 residues. Losses at the gene ends were 3 bases for V and 6 bases for J; bases not matched to a gene: 6. Germline values: CDR1 MDHEN, CDR2 SYDVKM. CDR3 DNA (partial): TGTGCCAGCAGTTTTCCGGGACTAGCGGGAGGCCTCAATGAG. Translating it yields CASSFPGLAGGLNE. The complete CDR3 sequence is CASSFPGLAGGLNEQFF.

Notes on this clone: The DNA ends 3 residues before the CDR3 does, and the rest of the CDR3 is filled in from the germline J gene. The V and J genes are TRBV11-3 and TRBJ2-3; tentative D call: TRBD2 (5 bases). CDR3 length: 14 residues. The V end lost 1 base, the J end lost 2 bases, and 7 bases lay between the germline ends. Germline CDR1 is SGHNT and CDR2 is YENEEA. The CDR3 here is CASSLGAATDTQYF. The part of the CDR3 DNA that was read is TGTGCCAGCAGCTTAGGAGCGGCCACAGATACG.

Notes on this clone: Sequencing ends 3 residues short of the CDR3 end; the germline J gene provides the rest. The rearrangement links TRBV2 to TRBJ2-5, with a tentative D call TRBD2 (6 bases). CDR1 and CDR2 (germline): SNHLY, FYNNEI. Trimming removed 7 bases from V and 2 bases from J, with 17 bases in between. CDR3 length: 15 residues. The CDR3 sequence: CASTPGTPTQETQYF. The CDR3 bases that were read are TGTGCCAGCACCCCCGGGACTCCCACTCAAGAGACC.

A word on this clone: The CDR3 end is not reached by the read, which stops 3 residues before it; the germline J gene fills it in. V usage is TRBV11-3 and J usage is TRBJ2-2, with 8 bases identical to TRBD1. Germline V gene lookup returns CDR1 SGHNT and CDR2 YENEEA. The CDR3 extends over 15 amino acids. V lost 5 bases to trimming and J lost 4 bases; unmatched junction nucleotides: 6. The sequenced part of the CDR3 DNA is TGTGCCAGCAGCCCCAGGACAGGGAGCACCGGGGAG. Amino acid sequence: CASSPRTGSTGE. The CDR3, in full, reads CASSPRTGSTGELFF.

Points on this clone: The read gets to within 3 residues of the CDR3 end, and the germline J gene fills in the rest. This sequence joins TRBV5-4 and TRBJ2-2; 8 bases are shared with TRBD2. The V and J ends lost 0 bases and 7 bases, in that order; junction bases with no gene match: 2. Looked up from germline, CDR1 is SGHNT and CDR2 is YYREEE (reference sequence). The CDR3 contains 14 residues. CDR3 DNA (partial): TGTGCCAGCAGCTTGGAGCGGGAGAGCGGGGAG. Amino acid sequence: CASSLERESGE. The whole CDR3 region reads CASSLERESGELFF.

On this clone: The CDR3 goes on 3 residues after the read ends, and that part is filled in from the germline J gene. V is TRBV7-9 and J is TRBJ2-3, with TRBD1 matching 12 bases. In germline, CDR1 is SEHNR, CDR2 FQNEAQ (reference sequence). The CDR3 sequence is 15 residues long. The CDR3 region is CASSARDRGQETQYF. The sequenced CDR3 bases are TGTGCCAGCAGCGCCCGGGACAGGGGGCAAGAGACG.

Remarks on this clone: The observed sequence ends 3 residues before the CDR3 terminus, with the missing tail filled in from the germline J gene. The chain combines TRBV7-2 with TRBJ2-4; D possibly corresponds to TRBD1 (6 bases). V gave up 5 bases and J gave up 1 base, with 12 bases separating them. CDR1 is SGHTA, CDR2 FQGNSA, per germline. The CDR3 consists of 15 residues. The CDR3 is CASSQTGQAKNIQYF. The CDR3 DNA, read in part, is TGTGCCAGCAGCCAGACTGGACAGGCCAAAAACATT.